This TCR beta chain was recovered during a study of cytomegalovirus exposure and HLA in healthy donors. Overall study findings and caveats: A later analysis showed HLA-associated TCR beta chains outstripping equally common others in clonal expansion. HLA-A and HLA-B allele assignments for most subjects were reportedly predicted accurately using TCR beta sequences. Usually a TCR sequence was rare, but some public TCRs were found in many donors. High specificity and sensitivity for cytomegalovirus status were reported for the classifier.

Germline CDR1 reads SGHRS; CDR2 reads YFSETQ. Trimming took 4 bases from V and 2 from J, leaving 15 bases between them. The CDR3 spans 15 residues. Details on this clone: The target antigen is unknown.

The PCR had 60 Vbeta and 13 Jbeta primers. TCRdb's table, derived via immunoSEQ multiplex PCR, lists solely in-frame clones and lacks some. The sample lists over 70,000 clones, more than 75% occurring once. This TCR came from a man younger than 35 in good health and CMV-seronegative. Sequencing was performed on PBMCs. The chain carries TRBV5-1 and TRBJ1-2; weak D call: TRBD1 (6 bases). The CDR3 bases are TGCGCCAGCAGCCCCGAGGGGGGGCTAAACTATGGCTACACCTTC. The encoded protein is CASSPEGGLNYGYTF.